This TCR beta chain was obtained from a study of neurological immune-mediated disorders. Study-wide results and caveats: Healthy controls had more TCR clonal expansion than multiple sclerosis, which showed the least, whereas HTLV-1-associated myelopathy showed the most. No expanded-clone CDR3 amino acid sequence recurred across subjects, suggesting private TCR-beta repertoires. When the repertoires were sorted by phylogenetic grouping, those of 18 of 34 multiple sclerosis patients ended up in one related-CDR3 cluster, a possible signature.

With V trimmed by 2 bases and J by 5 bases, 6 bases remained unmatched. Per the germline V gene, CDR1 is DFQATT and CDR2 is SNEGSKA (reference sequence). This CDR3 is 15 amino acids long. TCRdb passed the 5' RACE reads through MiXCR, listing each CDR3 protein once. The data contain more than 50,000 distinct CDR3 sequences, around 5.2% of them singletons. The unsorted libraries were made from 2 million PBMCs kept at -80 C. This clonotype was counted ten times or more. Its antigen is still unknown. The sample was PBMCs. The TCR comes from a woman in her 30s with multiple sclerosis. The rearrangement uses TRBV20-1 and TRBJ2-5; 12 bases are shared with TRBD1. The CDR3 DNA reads TGCAGTGCTAGACGCCGGGACAGGGGGCGGGAGACCCAGTACTTC. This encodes CSARRRDRGRETQYF.